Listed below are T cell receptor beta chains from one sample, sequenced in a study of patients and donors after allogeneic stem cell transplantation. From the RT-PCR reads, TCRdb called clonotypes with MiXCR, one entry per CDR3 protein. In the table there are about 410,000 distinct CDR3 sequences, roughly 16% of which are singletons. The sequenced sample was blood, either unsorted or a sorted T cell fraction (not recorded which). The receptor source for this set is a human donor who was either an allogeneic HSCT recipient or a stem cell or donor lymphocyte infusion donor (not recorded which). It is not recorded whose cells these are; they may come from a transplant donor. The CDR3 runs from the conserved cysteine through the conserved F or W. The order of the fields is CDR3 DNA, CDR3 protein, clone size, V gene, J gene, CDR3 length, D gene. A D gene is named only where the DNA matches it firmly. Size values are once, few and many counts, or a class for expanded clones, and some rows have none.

cdr3_nt: TGCAGCGTTGAAAACAGGGCCGATGGCTACACCTTC
cdr3_aa: CSVENRADGYTF
clone_size: .
v_call: TRBV29-1
j_call: TRBJ1-2
cdr3_length: 12
d_call: .

cdr3_nt: TGCGCCAGCAGCCCCTGGACAGGATTGCGGGAGCAGTTCTTC
cdr3_aa: CASSPWTGLREQFF
clone_size: many
v_call: TRBV4-1
j_call: TRBJ2-1
cdr3_length: 14
d_call: TRBD1

cdr3_nt: TGCGCCAGCGGCCAAAGTGGCGGCTACGAGCAGTACTTC
cdr3_aa: CASGQSGGYEQYF
clone_size: .
v_call: TRBV4-3
j_call: TRBJ2-7
cdr3_length: 13
d_call: .

cdr3_nt: TGCAGTGCCCGAAGGGTAGGCAGGGAATCCATGAACACTGAAGCTTTCTTT
cdr3_aa: CSARRVGRESMNTEAFF
clone_size: few
v_call: TRBV20-1
j_call: TRBJ1-1
cdr3_length: 17
d_call: .

cdr3_nt: TGTGCCAGCAGTTTTCTAGCGGGCAGCACCTACAATGAGCAGTTCTTC
cdr3_aa: CASSFLAGSTYNEQFF
clone_size: few
v_call: TRBV12-3/TRBV12-4
j_call: TRBJ2-1
cdr3_length: 16
d_call: TRBD2

cdr3_nt: TGTGCCAGCAGATGGGGGGGGGAGACCCAGTACTTC
cdr3_aa: CASRWGGETQYF
clone_size: many
v_call: TRBV12-3/TRBV12-4
j_call: TRBJ2-5
cdr3_length: 12
d_call: TRBD2

cdr3_nt: TGCGCCAGCAGCTCCGGGACTAGCGGGACGAATGAGCAGTTCTTC
cdr3_aa: CASSSGTSGTNEQFF
clone_size: .
v_call: TRBV5-1
j_call: TRBJ2-1
cdr3_length: 15
d_call: TRBD2

cdr3_nt: TGTGCCAGCTTAATTCAGGGCGGGTGGACTGAAGCTTTCTTT
cdr3_aa: CASLIQGGWTEAFF
clone_size: once
v_call: TRBV18
j_call: TRBJ1-1
cdr3_length: 14
d_call: .

cdr3_nt: TGCAGTGCTAGAGGGGGCATGAACACTGAAGCTTTCTTT
cdr3_aa: CSARGGMNTEAFF
clone_size: .
v_call: TRBV20-1
j_call: TRBJ1-1
cdr3_length: 13
d_call: .

cdr3_nt: TGTGCCAGCAGACGCGGGATGGGCAATCAGCCCCAGCATTTT
cdr3_aa: CASRRGMGNQPQHF
clone_size: few
v_call: TRBV12-3/TRBV12-4
j_call: TRBJ1-5
cdr3_length: 14
d_call: .